The clone carrying this TCR beta chain was counted once. This specimen belongs to a study of control samples from healthy donors and cancer patients. The CDR3 spans 19 residues. CDR1 and CDR2 from the germline V gene are SEHNR and FQNEAQ (reference sequence). The germline V and J ends were trimmed by 1 base and 0 bases, with 19 bases remaining between them. The data were produced by immunoSEQ multiplex PCR, yet TCRdb's version contains in-frame clones alone and is incomplete. The sample carries 100,000 to 150,000 clones, roughly 86% recorded once. The V call is TRBV7-9, the J call TRBJ2-4; D remains unclear. Material for sequencing was PBMCs. This TCR derives from a man aged 45-60 years with head and neck cancer. In DNA form, the CDR3 reads TGTGCCAGCAGCTTAGGATGGACCCTTAATTCTCTAGCCAAAAACATTCAGTACTTC. This codes for CASSLGWTLNSLAKNIQYF.